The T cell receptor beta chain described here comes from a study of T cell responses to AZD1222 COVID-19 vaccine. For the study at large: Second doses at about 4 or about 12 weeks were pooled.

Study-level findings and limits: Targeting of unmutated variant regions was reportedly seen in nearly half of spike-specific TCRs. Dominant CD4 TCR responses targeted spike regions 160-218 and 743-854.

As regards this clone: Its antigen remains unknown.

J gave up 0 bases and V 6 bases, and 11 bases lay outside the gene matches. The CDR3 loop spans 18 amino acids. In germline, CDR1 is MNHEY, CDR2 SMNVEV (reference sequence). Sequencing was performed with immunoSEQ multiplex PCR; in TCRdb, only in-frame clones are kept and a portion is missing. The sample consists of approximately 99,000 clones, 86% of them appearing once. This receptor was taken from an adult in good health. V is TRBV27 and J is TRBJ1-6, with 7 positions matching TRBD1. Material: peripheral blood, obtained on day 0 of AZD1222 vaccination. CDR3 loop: CASRGTGQSSSYNSPLHF. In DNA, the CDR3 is TGTGCCAGCAGGGGTACGGGACAGTCGAGCTCCTATAATTCACCCCTCCACTTT.